Listed here are 20 T cell receptor beta chains from one sample, sequenced in a study of blood T cell repertoires in COVID-19. The protocol was immunoSEQ multiplex PCR, while the TCRdb copy is restricted to in-frame clones and leaves out a portion. This repertoire shows roughly 250,000 clones, 85% to 90% found once; its top ten account for over 2%. The sequencing sample was made of PBMCs or T cells enriched from blood (not recorded which). The receptor set was obtained from a woman aged 18-30 years who had recovered from COVID-19.

This clone has just a few counts. The chain is built from TRBV5-7 and TRBJ2-7; the D gene is possibly TRBD2 (6 bases). TRBV5-7 is placed among ORFs of uncertain function. The CDR3 sequence is 16 residues long. The V end was cut by 4 bases, the J end by 2 bases, with 19 bases between. CDR3 loop: CASSLGGTTLPYEQYF. In nucleotides, the CDR3 is TGTGCCAGCAGCCTTGGCGGGACGACCCTGCCCTACGAGCAGTACTTC.

The sample holds one count of this clone. The chain employs TRBV28 and TRBJ1-4, with unresolved D. This CDR3 region has 13 residues. Looked up from germline, CDR1 is MDHEN and CDR2 is SYDVKM. V lost 7 bases and J 4 bases, leaving 10 bases between the germline ends. Here the CDR3 reads CASKSGDNEKLFF. CDR3 nucleotide sequence: TGTGCCAGCAAATCCGGGGATAATGAAAAACTGTTTTTT.

In its sample, this clone was seen once. The V and J genes are TRBV5-1 and TRBJ1-4, with D tentatively TRBD1 (6 bases). The CDR3 sequence is 15 residues long. V shed 0 bases and J shed 8 bases, with 14 bases lying between them. Germline V gene data show CDR1 as SGHRS and CDR2 as YFSETQ. This CDR3 is CASSLADGTREKLFF. In DNA, the CDR3 is TGCGCCAGCAGCTTGGCAGACGGGACACGAGAAAAACTGTTTTTT.

V gene TRBV4-2 combines with J gene TRBJ1-2; D is perhaps TRBD1 (5 bases). CDR1 LGHNA and CDR2 YNFKEQ come from the germline V gene. The CDR3 totals 18 residues. V lost 1 base, J lost 4 bases, and 22 bases lay in between. CDR3 DNA sequence: TGTGCCAGCAGCCAAGCATGGACATACTCACAAGGGGTCTATGGCTACACCTTC. Its protein is CASSQAWTYSQGVYGYTF.

Notes on this clone: The germline gene is not matched at one end of the junction; a read error may be the cause. The chain recombines TRBV2 with TRBJ2-1, with 8 bases lining up with TRBD2. This CDR3 is built from 14 residues. Per germline, CDR1 SNHLY and CDR2 FYNNEI. For the CDR3, the DNA is TGTGCCAGCAGCCCTAGGACTAGCTACCATGAGCAGTTCTTC. Its protein is CASSPRTSYHEQFF.

The chain couples TRBV7-9 to TRBJ2-1; 12 bases are a match to TRBD2. The J segment lost 9 bases and the V segment lost 5 bases, leaving 11 bases of the junction unmatched. Germline V gives CDR1 SEHNR, CDR2 FQNEAQ (reference sequence). This CDR3 is 16 amino acids long. DNA for the CDR3: TGTGCCAGCAGCCCCTCTAGCGGGGGGGCGTTCCTTGAGCAGTTCTTC. This codes for CASSPSSGGAFLEQFF.

The chain combines TRBV15 with TRBJ1-4; tentative D call: TRBD1 (6 bases). Germline V gene lookup returns CDR1 LNHNV and CDR2 YYDKDF (reference sequence). V lost 0 bases to trimming and J lost 8 bases, with 13 bases between them. CDR3 length equals 15 residues. In nucleotides, the CDR3 is TGTGCCACCAGCAGAGATAGGACAGATGGAGAAAAACTGTTTTTT. It codes for CATSRDRTDGEKLFF.

The rearrangement joins TRBV19 to TRBJ1-1; a possible D gene is TRBD1 (5 bases). The CDR3 totals 12 residues. Per germline, CDR1 LNHDA and CDR2 SQIVND (reference sequence). The germline V and J ends were trimmed by 5 bases and 12 bases, with 16 bases remaining between them. Here the CDR3 DNA reads TGTGCCAGTAGTTCCCGGACACCTGTGACTTTCTTT. Its protein product is CASSSRTPVTFF.

The chain has TRBV5-8 and TRBJ1-6; TRBD1 is a possible D gene (6 bases). V lost 0 bases to trimming and J lost 7 bases, with 8 bases between them. This CDR3 comprises 14 residues. CDR1 and CDR2 from the germline V gene are SGHTS and YDEGEE. The CDR3 DNA sequence: TGTGCCAGCAGCTTGGGGACAGTAAATTCACCCCTCCACTTT. Translated: CASSLGTVNSPLHF.

The chain has TRBV12-3 or TRBV12-4 and TRBJ2-3; D is unclear. Trimming cost V 3 bases and J 11 bases, with 12 bases left between them. This CDR3 is 12 amino acids long. In DNA form, the CDR3 reads TGTGCCAGCAGTTTCGAGTGGCGGCGGCAGTATTTT. The encoded protein is CASSFEWRRQYF.

This clone was observed once. The genes are TRBV7-3 and TRBJ2-2; 7 nucleotides agree with TRBD2. Germline V CDR1 and CDR2: SGHTA, FQGTGA. This CDR3 has 13 residues. Trimming cost V 6 bases and J 8 bases; bases outside gene matches: 6. In DNA, the CDR3 is TGTGCCAGCAGGTCGGCGGGAGCGGGGGAGCTGTTTTTT. Its translation: CASRSAGAGELFF.

The chain uses TRBV5-8 and TRBJ1-4; TRBD1 is a possible D gene (6 bases). Trimming took off 4 bases at V and 6 bases at J, with 16 bases between the two ends. This CDR3 is 15 amino acids long. Germline V gene sequence: CDR1 SGHTS, CDR2 YDEGEE. CDR3 protein: CASSRTDREYEKLFF. As DNA, the CDR3 is TGTGCCAGCAGCCGGACAGACAGAGAGTATGAAAAACTGTTTTTT. Based on the CDR3 plus reference TRBV5-8 and TRBJ1-4, the full variable domain is EAGVTQSPTHLIKTRGQQATLRCSPISGHTSVYWYQQALGLGLQFLLWYDEGEERNRGNFPPRFSGRQFPNYSSELNVNALELEDSALYLCASSRTDREYEKLFFGSGTQLSVL.

This chain links TRBV7-6 with TRBJ2-7; maybe TRBD2 (6 bases). Germline-derived CDR1 and CDR2 are SGHVS and FNYEAQ. V was pared by 11 bases and J by 6 bases, with 23 bases between. This CDR3 comprises 14 residues. This CDR3 is CACSEGNLVSEQYF. The CDR3 DNA sequence: TGTGCCTGCTCGGAGGGGAACCTAGTTTCCGAGCAGTACTTC.

The chain joins TRBV25-1 to TRBJ1-2; 12 bases are shared with TRBD1. The V gene's germline CDR1 is MGHDK and CDR2 SYGVNS. The CDR3 extends over 17 amino acids. Losses at the gene ends were 0 bases for V and 7 bases for J; bases not matched to a gene: 9. The CDR3 sequence is CASSEYFPGQGAGGYTF. The DNA of the CDR3 is TGTGCCAGCAGTGAATATTTCCCGGGACAGGGGGCGGGTGGCTACACCTTC.

This chain links TRBV27 with TRBJ1-1; weak D call: TRBD1 (6 bases). Germline V CDR1 and CDR2: MNHEY, SMNVEV (reference sequence). V lost 0 bases and J lost 1, with 6 bases in between. This CDR3 contains 14 residues. CDR3 amino acids: CASSLSQGNTEAFF. The DNA of the CDR3 is TGTGCCAGCAGTTTATCACAGGGGAACACTGAAGCTTTCTTT.

The gene calls are TRBV29-1 and TRBJ2-1, with TRBD2 matching over 7 bases. This CDR3 has 14 amino acids. Germline CDR1 is SQVTM and CDR2 is ANQGSEA. J gave up 8 bases and V 1 base, and 8 bases lay outside the gene matches. As DNA, the CDR3 is TGCAGCGTTGAAGGAGGGAGGGGAGGGGATGAGCAGTTCTTC. This codes for CSVEGGRGGDEQFF.

This clone was seen more than once but under ten times. The V call is TRBV7-3, the J call TRBJ2-2, with D unclear. The length of the CDR3 is 15 residues. Germline V CDR1 and CDR2: SGHTA, FQGTGA. V lost 2 bases and J 2 bases, leaving 9 bases between the germline ends. The DNA of the CDR3 is TGTGCCAGCAGCTTAGCCCCACAAAACACCGGGGAGCTGTTTTTT. It codes for CASSLAPQNTGELFF. Full variable domain (remainder filled in from reference TRBV7-3 and TRBJ2-2): GAGVSQTPSNKVTEKGKYVELRCDPISGHTALYWYRQSLGQGPEFLIYFQGTGAADDSGLPNDRFFAVRPEGSVSTLKIQRTERGDSAVYLCASSLAPQNTGELFFGEGSRLTVL.

This clone came up a few times. This chain joins TRBV19 and TRBJ1-1; 7 bases align to TRBD1. V dropped 5 bases and J dropped 0; count of bases not matched to a gene: 12. This CDR3 region has 17 residues. Germline CDR1 and CDR2: LNHDA and SQIVND (reference sequence). The CDR3 DNA reads as TGTGCCAGTAGTCCAAGAGCCTTGGGACAGTTGAACACTGAAGCTTTCTTT. Translated: CASSPRALGQLNTEAFF.

The rearrangement links TRBV25-1 to TRBJ1-4; 9 nucleotides line up with TRBD1. The V gene end was trimmed by 6 bases and the J gene end by 7 bases; junction bases not matched to a gene: 6. The CDR3 totals 14 residues. Germline V lookup: CDR1 MGHDK, CDR2 SYGVNS. The CDR3 DNA follows: TGTGCCAGCAGCTGGACAGGGGAGGGTGAAAAACTGTTTTTT. It specifies CASSWTGEGEKLFF.

The rearrangement links TRBV19 to TRBJ1-5, with a tentative D call TRBD1 (5 bases). Looked up from germline, CDR1 is LNHDA and CDR2 is SQIVND (reference sequence). The V and J ends lost 3 bases and 0 bases respectively, with 15 bases between them. The CDR3 totals 17 residues. The CDR3 reads CASSILGGQYSNQPQHF. The CDR3 DNA sequence: TGTGCCAGTAGTATTTTGGGTGGACAATATAGCAATCAGCCCCAGCATTTT.